Reported below is one TCR beta chain. Germline lookup yields CDR1 ENHRY and CDR2 SYGVKD. This CDR3 region has 14 residues. V lost 8 bases and J 1 base, leaving 11 bases between the germline ends. The sample belongs to a study of shared clonotypes between healthy human individuals. Repertoires were generated with immunoSEQ multiplex PCR, while TCRdb's copy carries only in-frame clones and drops some. The profile shows more than 450,000 clones, 79% of them singletons. The gene calls are TRBV10-3 and TRBJ2-2; D unclear. Source material: PBMCs. This sequence was found in a woman in her thirties or forties in good health. Some clones in this sample may be carry-over from other donors' samples. In nucleotides, the CDR3 is TGTGCCATCTTGGCTAGACTGAACACCGGGGAGCTGTTTTTT. This translates into CAILARLNTGELFF.